Listed below are T cell receptor beta chains from one sample, sequenced in a study of blood T cell repertoires in COVID-19. This table comes from immunoSEQ multiplex PCR, and its TCRdb copy is limited to in-frame clones, with some not included. The sample shows some 300,000 clones, about 90% of them seen only once. Sequencing was carried out using peripheral blood. The receptors were gathered from a middle-aged woman with COVID-19, enrolled during active disease. CDR3s leave out the opening cysteine and the closing phenylalanine or tryptophan.

CDR3aa	v_gene	j_gene
ASSVDRGSYEQY	TRBV9	TRBJ2-7
SVENRGHGYT	TRBV29-1	TRBJ1-2
ASSVQGVNTEAF	TRBV19	TRBJ1-1
ASSPLEGGPTDTQY	TRBV11-3	TRBJ2-3
ASSPLSGGNDEQF	TRBV19	TRBJ2-1
ASSQLWTPRQGYT	TRBV3-1/TRBV3-2	TRBJ1-2
ASGLAGALSQY	TRBV12-5	TRBJ2-3
ATSREEVGVAF	TRBV15	TRBJ1-1
ASSYTGTASYT	TRBV6-2/TRBV6-3	TRBJ1-2
ASSPMTGREKNIQY	TRBV18	TRBJ2-4
ASSQGDRDEYSNQPQH	TRBV3-1/TRBV3-2	TRBJ1-5
ASSHRQGASTDTQY	TRBV5-1	TRBJ2-3
ASSLAGSNQPQH	TRBV7-2	TRBJ1-5
ASSPRTASPLH	TRBV7-2	TRBJ1-6
ASSPGTSTEAF	TRBV7-3	TRBJ1-1
ASNYETIPGYT	TRBV2	TRBJ1-2
ASSLGEPETEAF	TRBV5-1	TRBJ1-1
ASSPRGWENTEAF	TRBV27	TRBJ1-1
ASSSGLIED	TRBV28	TRBJ1-2
ASSYSLAGEQETQY	TRBV6-2/TRBV6-3	TRBJ2-5
ASSEGTSGYEQY	TRBV6-1	TRBJ2-7
ASSLDTGSGNTIY	TRBV5-5	TRBJ1-3
ASSQASRTDTQY	TRBV3-1/TRBV3-2	TRBJ2-3
ASTPPGQGDLEQY	TRBV6-2/TRBV6-3	TRBJ2-7
ASSESSPLYGYT	TRBV2	TRBJ1-2
ASSLTGAYNEQF	TRBV28	TRBJ2-1
ASSFQSVRAEAF	TRBV5-4	TRBJ1-1
ASSSWTRGTDTQY	TRBV28	TRBJ2-3
SVPGLAGGGREQY	TRBV29-1	TRBJ2-7
ASSFISNNSPLH	TRBV27	TRBJ1-6
ASTSRRLGSPLH	TRBV5-6	TRBJ1-6
ASSETPAPSTEAF	TRBV6-1	TRBJ1-1
ASSLQGPNEKLF	TRBV28	TRBJ1-4
ASTRGGNTEAF	TRBV3-1/TRBV3-2	TRBJ1-1
ASSPGPGQGPGDGYT	TRBV5-6	TRBJ1-2
ASSLATGEAF	TRBV5-1	TRBJ1-1
ASSIVNRGAGELF	TRBV19	TRBJ2-2
ASRYRDRVLGYT	TRBV19	TRBJ1-2
ASSKLRVWRTGELF	TRBV21-1	TRBJ2-2
ASSPQIHITGGRDSPLH	TRBV4-3	TRBJ1-6
ATSRYENSPLH	TRBV15	TRBJ1-6
ASSLNLLAGETYEQY	TRBV27	TRBJ2-7
ASSSSSPLH	TRBV12-3/TRBV12-4	TRBJ1-6
ASSTTASNFYEQY	TRBV28	TRBJ2-7
ASSDSSGGTDTQY	TRBV6-4	TRBJ2-3
ASSSDPLAGTAGELF	TRBV28	TRBJ2-2
SPRGNEQF	TRBV20-1	TRBJ2-1